The next 14 T cell receptor beta chains were all read from a single sample in a study of read filtering for tumor transcriptome and immune sequencing (dated by TCRdb to 2020 to 2022). The reads were generated on an Illumina HiSeq 4000. TCR libraries were constructed from 300 to 400 ng RNA using the Immunoverse kit, and molecular barcoded adaptors covering alpha/delta and beta/gamma chains were employed. In-frame beta chains were kept once TCRdb had trimmed the public reads at Q25 with fastp and called clones with MiXCR. A single entry per CDR3 protein holds the most common genes and DNA from its merged rows. The sample table holds approximately 93,000 distinct CDR3 sequences, of which around a fifth were seen once. The ten largest account for roughly 10% of the sample. The sequencing sample was made of a population of CD138-negative cells sorted from bone marrow. The cell subset or site label for this specimen denotes: bone marrow mononuclear cells depleted of CD138+ plasma/myeloma cells by negative magnetic selection. The source of these receptors is a donor older than 35 with multiple myeloma.

The chain has TRBV6-6 and TRBJ1-5; D is unresolved. The ends were cut back, 2 bases at V and 6 bases at J, with 11 bases in the middle. Germline lookup yields CDR1 MNHNY and CDR2 SVGAGI (reference sequence). The CDR3 sequence is 14 residues long. The CDR3 is CASSYDGLRQPQHF. The CDR3 region has the DNA TGTGCCAGCAGTTACGATGGGTTGCGTCAGCCCCAGCATTTT.

V gene TRBV28 combines with J gene TRBJ1-6, with unresolved D. Germline V gene sequence: CDR1 MDHEN, CDR2 SYDVKM. The CDR3 sequence is 13 residues long. The V and J ends lost 8 bases and 0 bases respectively, with 5 bases between them. The CDR3 here is CASFASYNSPLHF. The CDR3 DNA is TGTGCCAGCTTCGCCTCCTATAATTCACCCCTCCACTTT.

About this clonotype itself: This may be a read error: a much more frequent sequence differs by one nucleotide. The chain couples TRBV7-9 to TRBJ2-5; D tentatively fits TRBD1 or TRBD2 (6 bases each). CDR1 is SEHNR, CDR2 FQNEAQ, per germline (reference sequence). The CDR3 has 14 amino acids. V lost 5 bases, J lost 5 bases, and 15 bases lay in between. The CDR3 loop is CASSPPGATETQYF. In DNA form, the CDR3 reads TGTGCCAGCAGCCCGCCGGGGGCCACGGAGACCCAGTACTTC.

The V and J genes are TRBV20-1 and TRBJ1-5, with D uncertain. Trimming took off 3 bases at V and 11 bases at J, with 11 bases between the two ends. The length of the CDR3 is 11 residues. The germline gives CDR1 DFQATT, CDR2 SNEGSKA (reference sequence). CDR3 amino acids: CSASTSGAQHF. CDR3 in DNA: TGCAGTGCTAGTACGAGTGGGGCCCAGCATTTT.

This clonotype showed up many times. V and J are TRBV7-9 and TRBJ1-1; unclear D gene. Germline V gene lookup returns CDR1 SEHNR and CDR2 FQNEAQ (reference sequence). V lost 5 bases to trimming and J lost 5 bases, with 12 bases between them. This CDR3 contains 13 residues. The CDR3 nucleotides read TGTGCCAGCAGCGTAGATGTGTATACTGAAGCTTTCTTT. Translating it yields CASSVDVYTEAFF.

This clonotype occurred many times. The V and J genes are TRBV5-1 and TRBJ1-1; maybe TRBD1 (6 bases). Trimming stripped 5 bases from V and 4 bases from J, with 15 bases between. This CDR3 is 14 amino acids long. Germline V gene lookup returns CDR1 SGHRS and CDR2 YFSETQ. Here the CDR3 reads CASSRTGQPTEAFF. The CDR3 region has the DNA TGCGCCAGCAGTAGAACCGGACAGCCCACTGAAGCTTTCTTT.

Ten or more counts support this clonotype. This chain connects TRBV19 to TRBJ2-1; D unclear. This CDR3 contains 11 residues. Trimming stripped 8 bases from V and 2 bases from J, with 4 bases between. CDR1 LNHDA and CDR2 SQIVND come from the germline V gene (reference sequence). CDR3 loop: CASGTYNEQFF. For the CDR3, the DNA is TGTGCCAGTGGAACCTACAATGAGCAGTTCTTC.

This clonotype was counted ten times or more. V is TRBV7-9 and J is TRBJ1-1; possibly TRBD1 for D (6 bases). Germline values: CDR1 SEHNR, CDR2 FQNEAQ (reference sequence). Trimming removed 5 bases at V and 6 bases at J, with 19 bases between. CDR3 size: 15 residues. The CDR3 here is CASSPGQHEVAEAFF. CDR3 bases: TGTGCCAGCAGCCCGGGACAACATGAGGTCGCTGAAGCTTTCTTT.

Of note for this clonotype: A read error may be the cause here, since a much bigger clone is one base away. CDR3 coding DNA: TGTGCCAGCAGTTATTACAGGCGGCGGTCCGGGGAGCTGTTTTTT. Translating gives CASSYYRRRSGELFF. The genes are TRBV6-5 and TRBJ2-2, with a weak D call TRBD1 (5 bases). Germline assignment: CDR1 MNHEY and CDR2 SVGAGI. V gave up 3 bases and J gave up 6 bases, with 14 bases separating them. This CDR3 is 15 amino acids long.

This clonotype showed up many times. CDR3 loop: CATSDPMNTEAFF. The CDR3 nucleotides read TGTGCCACCAGTGACCCGATGAACACTGAAGCTTTCTTT. This chain links TRBV24-1 with TRBJ1-1, with unresolved D. Trimming pared 4 bases from V and 0 bases from J, leaving 5 bases between. CDR1 and CDR2 (germline): KGHDR, SFDVKD. This CDR3 is built from 13 residues.

Note on this clonotype: A much larger clone lies a single base off, so this may be a read error. This chain links TRBV6-5 with TRBJ2-6, with D unresolved. Germline CDR1 MNHEY, CDR2 SVGAGI. This CDR3 comprises 16 residues. The CDR3: CASSDSGVSGANVLTF. The CDR3, as DNA: TGTGCCAGCAGTGACTCCGGAGTCTCTGGGGCCAACGTCCTGACTTTC.

Remarks on this clonotype: The conserved closing phenylalanine or tryptophan is absent in this CDR3, likely reflecting a read error. The rearrangement links TRBV7-9 to TRBJ1-4; 11 positions match TRBD1. This CDR3 has 17 amino acids. CDR1 and CDR2 from the germline V gene are SEHNR and FQNEAQ (reference sequence). CDR3 residues: CASSPGTGGSTNEILFL. CDR3 DNA sequence: TGTGCCAGCAGCCCCGGGACAGGGGGTTCAACTAATGAAATACTGTTTCTT.

For this clonotype: One base away lies a much larger clone, so this may be a sequencing read error. The chain links TRBV19 to TRBJ2-1; D possibly corresponds to TRBD2 (6 bases). V was pared by 6 bases and J by 5 bases, with 14 bases between. Per germline, CDR1 LNHDA and CDR2 SQIVND (reference sequence). The CDR3 has 14 residues. The DNA of the CDR3 is TGTGCCAGTAGCCCCGGGAGCCCAGACAATGAGCAGTTCTTC. Translated, it gives CASSPGSPDNEQFF.

This clonotype was observed many times. The chain employs TRBV9 and TRBJ2-5; TRBD1 aligns across 8 bases. J gave up 1 base and V 2 bases, and 1 base lay outside the gene matches. CDR3 size: 14 residues. CDR1 is SGDLS and CDR2 is YYNGEE in the germline V gene. The CDR3 DNA reads as TGTGCCAGCAGCGTTGGACAGGGCCAAGAGACCCAGTACTTC. It yields the protein CASSVGQGQETQYF.